A selection of T cell receptor beta chains follows, all from one sample in a study of shared T cell receptors in the human thymus. Generated by immunoSEQ multiplex PCR, the TCRdb table keeps only in-frame clones and is missing some. The data contain some 760,000 clones, over 75% of them singletons. A further study also used this sample, focusing on human thymus T cells.

The sequenced sample was thymocytes. The receptors stem from a girl under three years old with a congenital heart defect. The CDR3 runs from the conserved cysteine through the conserved F or W. The D gene is left open where the match is weak. Some rows have no size entry. The others give once, few or many, or a class for an expanded clone.

V gene	clone size	J gene	D gene	CDR3 protein	CDR3 DNA
TRBV18	NA	TRBJ2-1	NA	CASSKDKTYNEQFF	TGTGCCAGCTCAAAAGACAAAACCTACAATGAGCAGTTCTTC
TRBV10-3	NA	TRBJ1-3	TRBD1	CAISGGTGGNTIYF	TGTGCCATCAGTGGGGGGACAGGGGGAAACACCATATATTTT
TRBV19	NA	TRBJ2-7	NA	CATSMATSSEQYF	TGTGCCACCTCTATGGCGACTTCTTCCGAGCAGTACTTC
TRBV15	NA	TRBJ2-5	TRBD1	CATSLGQGETQYF	TGTGCCACCAGCCTGGGACAGGGAGAGACCCAGTACTTC
TRBV7-9	NA	TRBJ2-3	NA	CASSWRGTTDTQYF	TGTGCCAGCAGCTGGCGGGGTACCACAGATACGCAGTATTTT
TRBV2	few	TRBJ2-7	TRBD1	CASRVPPGTGELDEQYF	TGTGCCAGCAGAGTCCCTCCCGGGACAGGGGAATTGGACGAGCAGTACTTC
TRBV7-9	NA	TRBJ2-1	TRBD2	CASSLFPPTSGAYNEQFF	TGTGCCAGCAGCTTATTCCCGCCGACTAGCGGAGCTTACAATGAGCAGTTCTTC
TRBV4-2	NA	TRBJ1-4	NA	CASSQGHSNEKLFF	TGTGCCAGCAGCCAAGGACATTCTAATGAAAAACTGTTTTTT
TRBV28	NA	TRBJ2-1	TRBD2	CASTLTAGETPSYNEQFF	TGTGCCAGCACCTTAACAGCGGGGGAGACACCTTCCTACAATGAGCAGTTCTTC
TRBV10-1	once	TRBJ2-1	NA	CASSGDFNNEQFF	TGCGCCAGCAGTGGGGACTTCAACAATGAGCAGTTCTTC
TRBV4-1	NA	TRBJ1-5	TRBD1	CASSQDSGTGHYGNQPQHF	TGCGCCAGCAGCCAAGATTCGGGGACAGGACATTACGGCAATCAGCCCCAGCATTTT
TRBV15	NA	TRBJ1-1	TRBD1	CATSRTGTLGSDTEAFF	TGTGCCACCAGCCGGACAGGGACCTTGGGGTCGGACACTGAAGCTTTCTTT
TRBV10-3	few	TRBJ1-4	TRBD1	CAISESGDRENGEKLFF	TGTGCCATCAGTGAGTCCGGGGACAGGGAAAATGGTGAAAAACTGTTTTTT
TRBV11-2	NA	TRBJ2-1	NA	CASSLDRVRGLYNEQFF	TGTGCCAGCAGCTTAGATCGGGTGCGGGGCTTGTACAATGAGCAGTTCTTC
TRBV4-1	NA	TRBJ2-3	NA	CASSQATRGQTDTQYF	TGCGCCAGCAGCCAGGCTACGCGGGGGCAGACAGATACGCAGTATTTT
TRBV5-1	once	TRBJ2-1	NA	CASSFGGLTYNEQFF	TGCGCCAGCAGCTTCGGGGGGCTCACCTACAATGAGCAGTTCTTC
TRBV6-6	NA	TRBJ2-5	NA	CASSYAGRGETQYF	TGTGCCAGCAGTTACGCTGGCAGGGGAGAGACCCAGTACTTC
TRBV7-2	NA	TRBJ2-4	TRBD1	CASSSLGDRVGVSNIQYF	TGTGCCAGCAGCTCTTTGGGGGACAGGGTTGGGGTTTCGAACATTCAGTACTTC
TRBV2	NA	TRBJ1-6	NA	CASRATGSSPLHF	TGTGCCAGCAGGGCGACAGGTAGTTCACCCCTCCACTTT
TRBV27	NA	TRBJ2-7	TRBD1	CASSASPGGRHEQYF	TGTGCCAGCAGTGCCTCCCCAGGGGGCAGACACGAGCAGTACTTC
TRBV7-9	NA	TRBJ1-1	NA	CASSSGGGVGTEAFF	TGTGCCAGCAGCTCCGGCGGGGGCGTTGGCACTGAAGCTTTCTTT